This TCR beta chain originates from a study of cytomegalovirus exposure and HLA in healthy donors. Notes on the study in general: Relative to equally common others, HLA-associated TCR beta chains showed greater clonal expansion in a later analysis. Rare TCR sequences dominated, though some public TCRs recurred in many donors. Some TCR beta chains (around 160 of them) were listed as cytomegalovirus-associated.

In the case of this clone: Antigen specificity is unknown.

Both 60 Vbeta primers and 13 Jbeta primers went into the PCR. Clones were read by immunoSEQ multiplex PCR, and TCRdb kept only the in-frame ones, dropping some. The sample has a few hundred thousand clones, around 85% seen once; the top ten hold around 0.2%. Trimming removed 6 bases from V and 7 bases from J, with 10 bases in between. The V gene's germline CDR1 is MDHEN and CDR2 SYDVKM. The CDR3 contains 13 residues. The receptor comes from a girl aged 2 to 9 in good health and CMV-seronegative. The chain carries TRBV28 and TRBJ1-6, with D possibly TRBD1 on 5 matching bases. The sequencing sample was made of PBMCs. The CDR3 protein is CASRQDLNSPLHF. Written as DNA, the CDR3 is TGTGCCAGCAGACAGGATTTAAATTCACCCCTCCACTTT.